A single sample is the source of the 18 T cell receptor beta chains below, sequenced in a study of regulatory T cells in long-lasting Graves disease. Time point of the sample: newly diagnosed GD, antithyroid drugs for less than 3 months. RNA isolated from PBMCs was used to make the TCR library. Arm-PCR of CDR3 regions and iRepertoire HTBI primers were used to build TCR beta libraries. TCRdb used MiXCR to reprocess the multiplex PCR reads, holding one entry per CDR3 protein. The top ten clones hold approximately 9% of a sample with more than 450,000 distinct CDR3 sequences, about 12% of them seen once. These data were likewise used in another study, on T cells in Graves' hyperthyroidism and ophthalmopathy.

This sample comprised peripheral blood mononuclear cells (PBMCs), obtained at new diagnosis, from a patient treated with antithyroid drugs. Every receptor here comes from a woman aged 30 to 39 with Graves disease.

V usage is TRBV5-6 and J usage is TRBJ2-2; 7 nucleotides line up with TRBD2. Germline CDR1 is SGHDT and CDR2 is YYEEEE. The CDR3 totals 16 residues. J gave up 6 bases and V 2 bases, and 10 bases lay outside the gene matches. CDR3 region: CASSFRVLALPGELFF. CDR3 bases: TGTGCCAGCAGCTTCCGGGTACTAGCGTTACCCGGGGAGCTGTTTTTT.

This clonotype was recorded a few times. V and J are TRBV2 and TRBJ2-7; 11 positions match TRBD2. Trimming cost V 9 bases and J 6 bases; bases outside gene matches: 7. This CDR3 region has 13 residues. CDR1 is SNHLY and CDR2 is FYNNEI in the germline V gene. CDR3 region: CARSSGRASEQYF. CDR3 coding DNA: TGTGCCAGAAGTAGCGGGAGGGCAAGCGAGCAGTACTTC.

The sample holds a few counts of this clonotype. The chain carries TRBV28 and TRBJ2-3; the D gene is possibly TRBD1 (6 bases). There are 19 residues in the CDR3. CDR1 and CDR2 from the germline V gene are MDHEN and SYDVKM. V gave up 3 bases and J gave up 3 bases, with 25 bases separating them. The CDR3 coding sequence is TGTGCCAGCAGTTTTAGGTTGTTTGGACAGAGAAACAAAACAGATACGCAGTATTTT. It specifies CASSFRLFGQRNKTDTQYF.

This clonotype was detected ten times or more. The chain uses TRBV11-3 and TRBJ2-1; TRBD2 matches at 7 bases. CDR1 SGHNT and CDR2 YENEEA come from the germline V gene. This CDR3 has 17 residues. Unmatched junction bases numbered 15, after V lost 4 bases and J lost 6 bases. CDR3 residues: CASSSASRGTTANEQFF. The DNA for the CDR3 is TGTGCCAGCAGCTCGGCTTCCCGAGGGACTACGGCCAATGAGCAGTTCTTC.

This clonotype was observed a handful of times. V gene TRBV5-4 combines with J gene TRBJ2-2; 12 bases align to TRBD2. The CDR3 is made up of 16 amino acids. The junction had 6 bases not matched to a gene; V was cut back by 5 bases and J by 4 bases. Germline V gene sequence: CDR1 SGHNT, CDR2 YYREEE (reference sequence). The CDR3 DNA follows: TGTGCCAGCAGGTGGGGACTAGCGGGTCCCACCGGGGAGCTGTTTTTT. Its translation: CASRWGLAGPTGELFF.

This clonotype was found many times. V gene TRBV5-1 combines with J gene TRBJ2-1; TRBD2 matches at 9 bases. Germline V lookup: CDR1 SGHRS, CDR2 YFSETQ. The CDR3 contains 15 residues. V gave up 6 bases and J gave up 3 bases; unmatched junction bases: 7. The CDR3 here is CASNTRGGSYNEQFF. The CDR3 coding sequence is TGCGCCAGCAACACGCGGGGGGGGAGCTACAATGAGCAGTTCTTC.

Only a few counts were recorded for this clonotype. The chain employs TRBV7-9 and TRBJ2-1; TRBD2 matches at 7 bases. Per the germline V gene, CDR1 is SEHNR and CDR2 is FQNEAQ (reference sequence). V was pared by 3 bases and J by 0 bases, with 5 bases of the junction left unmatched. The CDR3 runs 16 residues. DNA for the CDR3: TGTGCCAGCAGCTTGTACGGGAGGAGCTCCTACAATGAGCAGTTCTTC. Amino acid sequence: CASSLYGRSSYNEQFF.

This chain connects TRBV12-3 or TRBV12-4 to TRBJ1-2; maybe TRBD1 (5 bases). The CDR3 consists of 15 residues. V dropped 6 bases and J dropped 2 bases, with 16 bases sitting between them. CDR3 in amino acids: CASSSTWDGNYGYTF. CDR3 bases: TGTGCCAGCAGCTCTACCTGGGACGGAAACTATGGCTACACCTTC.

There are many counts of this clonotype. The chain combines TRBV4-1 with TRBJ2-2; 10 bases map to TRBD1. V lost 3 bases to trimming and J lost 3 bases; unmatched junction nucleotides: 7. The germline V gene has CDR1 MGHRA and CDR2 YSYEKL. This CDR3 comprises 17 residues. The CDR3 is CASSHRPGQGHTGELFF. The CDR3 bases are TGCGCCAGCAGCCATCGGCCGGGACAGGGGCACACCGGGGAGCTGTTTTTT.

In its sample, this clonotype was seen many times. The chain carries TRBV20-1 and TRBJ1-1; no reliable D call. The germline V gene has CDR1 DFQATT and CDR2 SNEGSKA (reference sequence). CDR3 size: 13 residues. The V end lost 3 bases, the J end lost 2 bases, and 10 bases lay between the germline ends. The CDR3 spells CSASERRNTEAFF. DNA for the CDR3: TGCAGTGCTAGCGAACGGAGAAACACTGAAGCTTTCTTT.

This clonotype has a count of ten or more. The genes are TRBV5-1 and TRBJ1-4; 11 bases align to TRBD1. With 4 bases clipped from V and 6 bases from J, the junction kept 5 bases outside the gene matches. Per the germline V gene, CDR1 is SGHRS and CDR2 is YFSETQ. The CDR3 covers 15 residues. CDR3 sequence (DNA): TGCGCCAGCAGCGGTCGGACAGGGGGCGATGAAAAACTGTTTTTT. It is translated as CASSGRTGGDEKLFF.

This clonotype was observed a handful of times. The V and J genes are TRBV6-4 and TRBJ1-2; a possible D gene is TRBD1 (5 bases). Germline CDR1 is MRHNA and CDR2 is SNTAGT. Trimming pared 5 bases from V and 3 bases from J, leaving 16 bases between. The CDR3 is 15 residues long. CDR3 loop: CASSPGDSRDYGYTF. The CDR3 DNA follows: TGTGCCAGCAGTCCCGGTGACAGTCGGGACTATGGCTACACCTTC.

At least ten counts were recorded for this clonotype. This chain's CDR3 is CAWSVMVYGYTF. As DNA, the CDR3 is TGTGCCTGGAGTGTGATGGTCTATGGCTACACCTTC. The gene calls are TRBV30 and TRBJ1-2; D not certain. V was cut by 0 bases and J by 4 bases, with 6 bases left in between. The CDR3 extends over 12 amino acids. Germline CDR1 is GTSNPN and CDR2 is SVGIG (reference sequence).

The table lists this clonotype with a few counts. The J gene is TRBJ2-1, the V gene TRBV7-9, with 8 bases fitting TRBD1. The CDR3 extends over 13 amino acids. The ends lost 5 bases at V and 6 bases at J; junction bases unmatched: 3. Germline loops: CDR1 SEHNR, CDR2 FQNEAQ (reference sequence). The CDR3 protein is CASSAGGGNEQFF. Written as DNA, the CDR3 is TGTGCCAGCAGCGCAGGGGGCGGCAATGAGCAGTTCTTC.

The CDR3 sequence is CASSRTSGRSYNEQFF. DNA for the CDR3: TGTGCCAGCAGCAGGACTAGCGGGAGAAGCTACAATGAGCAGTTCTTC. V gene TRBV9 combines with J gene TRBJ2-1; TRBD2 agrees at 13 bases. The CDR3 contains 16 residues. CDR1 is SGDLS, CDR2 YYNGEE, per germline. The trim removed 4 bases at V and 3 bases at J, leaving 4 bases unmatched.

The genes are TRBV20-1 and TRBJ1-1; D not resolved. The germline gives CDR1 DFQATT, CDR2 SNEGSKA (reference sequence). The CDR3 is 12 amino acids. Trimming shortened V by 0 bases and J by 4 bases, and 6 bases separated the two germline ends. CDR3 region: CSARETFTEAFF. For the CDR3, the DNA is TGCAGTGCTAGAGAAACTTTCACTGAAGCTTTCTTT.

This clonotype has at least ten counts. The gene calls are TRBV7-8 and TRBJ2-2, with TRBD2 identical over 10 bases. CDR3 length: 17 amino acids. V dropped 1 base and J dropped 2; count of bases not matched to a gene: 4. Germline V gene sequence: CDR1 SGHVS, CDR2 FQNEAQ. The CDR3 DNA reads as TGTGCCAGCAGCTTAGGGACTAGCGGAGAAAACACCGGGGAGCTGTTTTTT. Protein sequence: CASSLGTSGENTGELFF.

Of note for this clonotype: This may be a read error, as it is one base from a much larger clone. In nucleotides, the CDR3 is TGTGCCAGCAGTTTCTGGGCGGGCGAGCAGTACTTC. Translated, it gives CASSFWAGEQYF. The gene calls are TRBV12-3 or TRBV12-4 and TRBJ2-7, with a weak D call TRBD2 (5 bases). V lost 3 bases and J 6 bases, leaving 9 bases between the germline ends. This CDR3 has 12 residues.